This T cell receptor (beta chain) was found in a study of blood T cell repertoires in COVID-19. Across the study: Some COVID-19 samples were acute and others convalescent; all came from the United States, Italy and Spain. T cells, B-cell-depleted T cells, or PBMCs provided the cDNA or gDNA that served as material.

The V gene's germline CDR1 is SNHLY and CDR2 FYNNEI. The CDR3 has 12 amino acids. V dropped 7 bases and J dropped 10; count of bases not matched to a gene: 5. How the authors handled the data: Reference gene primers were amplified, and this amplification served to estimate nucleated cell counts. Sequencing used immunoSEQ multiplex PCR; TCRdb keeps in-frame clones, though not all of them. The DNA was the basis for D and trimming; V, J and clone size are from that table. The table has tens of thousands of clones, 75% to 85% seen once. The V gene is TRBV2, the J gene TRBJ2-1; 9 bases agree with TRBD1. The sequence was obtained from a woman aged 80 or over with acute or convalescent COVID-19. What was sequenced was peripheral blood. The CDR3 region is CASNDRGNEQFF. The DNA of the CDR3 is TGTGCCAGCAATGACAGGGGGAACGAGCAGTTCTTC.